Listed below are T cell receptor beta chains from one sample, sequenced in a study of blood T cell repertoires in COVID-19. Here immunoSEQ multiplex PCR was the method, and the copy in TCRdb shows in-frame clones only, minus some. The sample records hundreds of thousands of clones, around 84% being singletons. Sequenced sample: PBMCs or T cells enriched from blood (not recorded which). Every receptor here comes from a man aged 30 to 45 with acute COVID-19. The CDR3 runs from the conserved cysteine through the conserved F or W. The D gene is left open where the match is weak. Clone size, where shown, is once, few, many, or a class for clones that have expanded.

clone size	V gene	J gene	D gene	CDR3 protein	CDR3 DNA
once	TRBV18	TRBJ1-4	-	CASSPSKIAATNEKLFF	TGTGCCAGCTCACCGTCGAAGATAGCTGCAACTAATGAAAAACTGTTTTTT
-	TRBV6-5	TRBJ1-1	-	CASSISSEAFF	TGTGCCAGCAGTATTAGCAGCGAAGCTTTCTTT
once	TRBV7-9	TRBJ2-3	TRBD2	CASSLGGSGDTQYF	TGTGCCAGCAGCTTGGGAGGGAGTGGAGATACGCAGTATTTT
-	TRBV4-1	TRBJ2-4	-	CASSQPLGSKNIQYF	TGCGCCAGCAGCCAACCCTTGGGCTCGAAAAACATTCAGTACTTC
-	TRBV7-6	TRBJ2-5	TRBD2	CASSPRPGGETQYF	TGTGCCAGCAGCCCCCGACCGGGGGGAGAGACCCAGTACTTC
few	TRBV27	TRBJ2-5	-	CASSRQPQETQYF	TGTGCCAGCAGCCGACAGCCCCAAGAGACCCAGTACTTC
-	TRBV7-6	TRBJ2-5	TRBD1	CASSFRDRGKETQYF	TGTGCCAGCAGCTTCCGGGACAGGGGAAAGGAGACCCAGTACTTC
-	TRBV4-2	TRBJ1-6	-	CASSQDFGQGWPLHF	TGTGCCAGCAGCCAAGATTTCGGGCAGGGTTGGCCCCTCCACTTT
once	TRBV9	TRBJ1-3	-	CASSVNAVPSGNTIYF	TGTGCCAGCAGCGTAAACGCAGTCCCCTCTGGAAACACCATATATTTT
-	TRBV24-1	TRBJ2-6	-	CATSDYSHPGVGANVLTF	TGTGCCACCAGTGACTATTCGCATCCAGGGGTTGGGGCCAACGTCCTGACTTTC
-	TRBV2	TRBJ1-2	-	CASRNDRDGYTF	TGTGCCAGCAGGAATGACAGAGATGGCTACACCTTC
few	TRBV11-3	TRBJ1-1	TRBD1	CASSLDQVRGRTEAFF	TGTGCCAGCAGCTTAGATCAGGTCAGGGGGCGGACTGAAGCTTTCTTT
-	TRBV11-3	TRBJ2-3	-	CASRIGLGDTDTQYF	TGTGCCAGCAGGATTGGACTGGGTGACACAGATACGCAGTATTTT
-	TRBV24-1	TRBJ2-2	TRBD1	CATSDPSARDRGLQILNTGELFF	TGTGCCACCAGTGATCCCTCGGCGCGGGACAGGGGCCTCCAAATCCTTAACACCGGGGAGCTGTTTTTT
-	TRBV24-1	TRBJ2-1	TRBD1	CATSDFGTGYNEQFF	TGTGCCACCAGTGATTTTGGGACAGGGTACAATGAGCAGTTCTTC
-	TRBV3-1/TRBV3-2	TRBJ1-2	-	CASSLPGLSYGYTF	TGTGCCAGCAGCCTACCGGGACTGTCTTATGGCTACACCTTC
-	TRBV3-1/TRBV3-2	TRBJ1-4	TRBD1	CASSQEGQVNEKLFF	TGTGCCAGCAGCCAAGAGGGACAGGTTAATGAAAAACTGTTTTTT
-	TRBV9	TRBJ1-6	-	CASSGDTAGNSPLHF	TGTGCCAGCAGCGGAGACACGGCTGGCAATTCACCCCTCCACTTT
-	TRBV28	TRBJ1-4	TRBD1	CASRRDRVNEKLFF	TGTGCCAGCAGAAGAGACAGGGTCAATGAAAAACTGTTTTTT
-	TRBV6-5	TRBJ1-1	TRBD1	CASSSGSGTGVAFF	TGTGCCAGCAGTTCCGGGTCCGGGACAGGTGTCGCTTTCTTT
once	TRBV27	TRBJ2-6	TRBD1	CASSPRQGLGGANVLTF	TGTGCCAGCAGTCCTCGACAGGGCCTAGGTGGGGCCAACGTCCTGACTTTC
-	TRBV5-8	TRBJ2-1	-	CASSFDLGGRSSYNEQFF	TGTGCCAGCAGCTTTGATCTCGGCGGCCGGAGCTCCTACAATGAGCAGTTCTTC
-	TRBV18	TRBJ1-2	-	CASSLLRTNDMGYTF	TGTGCCAGCTCACTTTTAAGGACAAATGATATGGGCTACACCTTC
-	TRBV10-3	TRBJ1-1	-	CAIRSPGVNTEAFF	TGTGCCATCAGGTCTCCAGGGGTGAACACTGAAGCTTTCTTT
-	TRBV27	TRBJ2-1	TRBD2	CASSQTSGSLYNEQFF	TGTGCCAGCAGTCAGACTAGCGGATCACTTTACAATGAGCAGTTCTTC
-	TRBV6-2/TRBV6-3	TRBJ2-1	TRBD2	CASSPGPSGDNEQFF	TGTGCCAGCAGCCCCGGGCCGAGCGGGGACAATGAGCAGTTCTTC
-	TRBV28	TRBJ1-2	TRBD1	CASRPGQRNYGYTF	TGTGCCAGCAGGCCGGGACAGAGAAACTATGGCTACACCTTC
-	TRBV12-5	TRBJ1-5	TRBD1	CASGFLDRGNQPQHF	TGTGCTAGTGGTTTCCTCGACAGGGGGAACCAGCCCCAGCATTTT
once	TRBV18	TRBJ1-4	TRBD1	CASSPRGHSREKLFF	TGTGCCAGCTCACCAAGGGGGCATAGTCGGGAAAAACTGTTTTTT
few	TRBV7-9	TRBJ2-2	-	CASSRLGARNTGELFF	TGTGCCAGCAGTCGGCTAGGGGCTAGGAACACCGGGGAGCTGTTTTTT
-	TRBV28	TRBJ1-5	-	CASSQQHQPQHF	TGTGCCAGCAGTCAACAGCATCAGCCCCAGCATTTT
-	TRBV3-1/TRBV3-2	TRBJ1-5	-	CASSPTTGCSQQPQHF	TGTGCCAGCAGCCCCACGACAGGATGCTCGCAGCAGCCCCAGCATTTT
-	TRBV18	TRBJ1-1	-	CASSPLSRGTEAFF	TGTGCCAGCTCACCCTTAAGTCGGGGCACTGAAGCTTTCTTT
-	TRBV29-1	TRBJ1-2	-	CSVDDSSENYGYTF	TGCAGCGTTGATGACAGCTCAGAAAACTATGGCTACACCTTC
-	TRBV19	TRBJ1-1	-	CASSIVPGGTEAFF	TGTGCCAGTAGTATCGTCCCCGGGGGGACTGAAGCTTTCTTT
-	TRBV6-5	TRBJ2-2	TRBD1	CASQGDRTGELFF	TGTGCCAGCCAGGGGGACCGGACCGGGGAGCTGTTTTTT
few	TRBV5-1	TRBJ1-6	-	CASSLGTGSGSPLHF	TGCGCCAGCAGCTTGGGTACGGGAAGCGGATCACCCCTCCACTTT
-	TRBV18	TRBJ2-1	TRBD1	CASSSRDSDNEQFF	TGTGCCAGCTCATCCCGGGACAGTGACAATGAGCAGTTCTTC
-	TRBV19	TRBJ2-6	TRBD1	CGTGNSGANVLTF	TGTGGGACAGGGAACTCTGGGGCCAACGTCCTGACTTTC